These 18 T cell receptor beta chains were all obtained from the same sample, sequenced in a study of Graves' ophthalmopathy and Graves' hyperthyroidism. RNA transcripts provided the template for amplifying TCR beta CDR3 regions. HTBI-primed RT-PCR formed the first round, and a multiplex PCR formed the second. MiXCR was run by TCRdb on the multiplex PCR reads, yielding one entry per CDR3 protein. The profile covers hundreds of thousands of distinct CDR3 sequences, with 40% appearing a single time and 40% to 45% taken by the ten largest. Sequenced sample: peripheral blood. These receptor sequences come from an adult man with Graves' ophthalmopathy.

This clonotype was recorded many times. V and J are TRBV5-1 and TRBJ1-6, with D uncertain. Germline V gene data show CDR1 as SGHRS and CDR2 as YFSETQ. This CDR3 has 14 residues. V gave up 0 bases and J gave up 7 bases, with 8 bases separating them. The CDR3 loop reads CASSLEALNSPLHF. CDR3 coding DNA: TGCGCCAGCAGCTTGGAAGCCCTAAATTCACCCCTCCACTTT.

The V gene is TRBV6-1, the J gene TRBJ2-5, with D perhaps matching TRBD1 (6 bases). CDR3 length: 15 residues. Between the trimmed V and J ends, which lost 5 bases and 9 bases, there was a span of 22 bases. Germline V gene data show CDR1 as MNHNS and CDR2 as SASEGT. CDR3 in DNA: TGTGCCAGCAGTTATGGCGTTGACAGGAATCAGCCCCAGTACTTC. Translation gives CASSYGVDRNQPQYF.

The chain joins TRBV5-6 to TRBJ2-5, with 10 bases lining up with TRBD2. This CDR3 region has 17 residues. Germline assignment: CDR1 SGHDT and CDR2 YYEEEE. V lost 2 bases to trimming and J lost 4 bases; unmatched junction nucleotides: 11. This CDR3 reads CASSLLIEREGRETQYF. CDR3 sequence (DNA): TGTGCCAGCAGCTTACTCATTGAGCGGGAGGGCCGAGAGACCCAGTACTTC.

This clonotype was detected a few times. CDR3 loop: CASSEPLGNQPQHF. The CDR3 DNA follows: TGTGCCAGCAGCGAGCCCCTTGGGAATCAGCCCCAGCATTTT. This chain links TRBV7-9 with TRBJ1-5, with unresolved D. Trimming removed 5 bases at V and 4 bases at J, with 12 bases between. The CDR3 sequence is 14 residues long. Germline V gene sequence: CDR1 SEHNR, CDR2 FQNEAQ (reference sequence). Using reference TRBV7-9 and TRBJ1-5 for the parts outside the CDR3, the full variable domain is DTGVSQNPRHKITKRGQNVTFRCDPISEHNRLYWYRQTLGQGPEFLTYFQNEAQLEKSRLLSDRFSAERPKGSFSTLEIQRTEQGDSAMYLCASSEPLGNQPQHFGDGTRLSIL.

The table lists this clonotype with many counts. V gene TRBV15 combines with J gene TRBJ1-2, with 8 bases that match TRBD1. Germline CDR1 is LNHNV and CDR2 is YYDKDF (reference sequence). V trimming: 0 bases; J trimming: 7 bases; junction bases outside the gene matches: 13. The CDR3 length is 17 residues. DNA for the CDR3: TGTGCCACCAGCAGAGATTTGACGCGGACAGGGACAGCTGGCTACACCTTC. Protein: CATSRDLTRTGTAGYTF. Full variable domain (remainder filled in from reference TRBV15 and TRBJ1-2): DAMVIQNPRYQVTQFGKPVTLSCSQTLNHNVMYWYQQKSSQAPKLLFHYYDKDFNNEADTPDNFQSRRPNTSFCFLDIRSPGLGDTAMYLCATSRDLTRTGTAGYTFGSGTRLTVV.

This clonotype occurred many times. The chain recombines TRBV7-9 with TRBJ1-2, with 7 bases lining up with TRBD1. Germline values: CDR1 SEHNR, CDR2 FQNEAQ (reference sequence). Germline trimming cut 4 bases from V and 6 bases from J; bases unmatched to any gene: 2. This CDR3 region has 12 residues. The DNA for the CDR3 is TGTGCCAGCAGCTCCGGGACAGATGGCTACACCTTC. Protein product: CASSSGTDGYTF.

This clonotype was observed many times. The CDR3, as DNA: TGCAGCGTTGAAGAAGATGAGGGGCAGCAGTACTTC. This codes for CSVEEDEGQQYF. The rearrangement links TRBV29-1 to TRBJ2-7, with D perhaps TRBD1 or TRBD2 (5 bases each). Trimming removed 0 bases at V and 8 bases at J, with 11 bases between. The CDR3 is 12 amino acids. The germline V gene has CDR1 SQVTM and CDR2 ANQGSEA.

The chain carries TRBV29-1 and TRBJ1-1; 10 bases line up with TRBD1. The V segment lost 4 bases and the J segment 0 bases; nucleotides outside the gene matches: 14. The CDR3 consists of 18 residues. Germline V gene lookup returns CDR1 SQVTM and CDR2 ANQGSEA. This CDR3 is CSVVIDTETGGLNTEAFF. The CDR3 bases are TGCAGCGTTGTGATAGACACAGAGACAGGGGGCCTGAACACTGAAGCTTTCTTT. The complete variable domain, with remaining parts taken from reference TRBV29-1 and TRBJ1-1, reads SAVISQKPSRDICQRGTSLTIQCQVDSQVTMMFWYRQQPGQSLTLIATANQGSEATYESGFVIDKFPISRPNLTFSTLTVSNMSPEDSSIYLCSVVIDTETGGLNTEAFFGQGTRLTVV.

This clonotype was seen repeatedly, ten times or more. The V and J genes are TRBV6-4 and TRBJ1-1, with D possibly matching TRBD1 (5 bases). The CDR3 sequence is 14 residues long. The germline CDR1 and CDR2 sequences are MRHNA and SNTAGT. Trimming removed 2 bases at V and 1 base at J, with 8 bases between. The CDR3 region has the DNA TGTGCCAGCAGTGACGGGACTGAGAACACTGAAGCTTTCTTT. This sequence encodes CASSDGTENTEAFF.

This clonotype was seen at least ten times. The chain employs TRBV7-2 and TRBJ1-5; 9 positions agree with TRBD1. The CDR3 has 13 residues. Germline CDR1 and CDR2: SGHTA and FQGNSA. The V gene end was trimmed by 6 bases and the J gene end by 5 bases; junction bases not matched to a gene: 2. The CDR3 sequence: CASSWTGDQPQHF. As DNA, the CDR3 is TGTGCCAGCAGTTGGACAGGGGATCAGCCCCAGCATTTT.

This CDR3 reads CASSATTGGTYEQYF. The CDR3 bases are TGTGCCAGCAGCGCGACAACAGGGGGTACCTACGAGCAGTACTTC. The V gene is TRBV9, the J gene TRBJ2-7; 8 nucleotides align to TRBD1. The V gene end was trimmed by 3 bases and the J gene end by 2 bases; junction bases not matched to a gene: 7. CDR3 length equals 15 residues. Germline-derived CDR1 and CDR2 are SGDLS and YYNGEE.

This clonotype was detected ten times or more. Its ends do not fully match the called genes, so a read error is possible. This chain connects TRBV29-1 to TRBJ1-4; 7 nucleotides agree with TRBD1. Germline CDR1 reads SQVTM; CDR2 reads ANQGSEA. The CDR3 has 15 residues. Here the CDR3 reads CSVEAYRGLNEKLFF. CDR3 bases: TGCAGCGTAGAAGCATACAGGGGACTCAATGAAAAACTGTTTTTT.

The rearrangement uses TRBV9 and TRBJ2-2; no reliable D call. V was shortened by 0 bases and J by 6 bases, with 9 bases between the two germline ends. The germline gives CDR1 SGDLS, CDR2 YYNGEE. The CDR3 covers 14 residues. The CDR3 region is CASSVEGGSGELFF. Here the CDR3 DNA reads TGTGCCAGCAGCGTAGAGGGTGGGTCCGGGGAGCTGTTTTTT.

This clonotype occurred a few times. This sequence joins TRBV6-6 and TRBJ1-1, with D maybe TRBD1 (5 bases). V was trimmed by 6 bases and J by 12 bases, leaving 14 bases between them. This CDR3 contains 11 residues. CDR1 is MNHNY, CDR2 SVGAGI, per germline (reference sequence). The CDR3 DNA follows: TGTGCCAGCAGAGCCGGGACCAGGACTTTCTTT. This gives the protein CASRAGTRTFF.

The chain couples TRBV7-3 to TRBJ1-1; 7 positions agree with TRBD1. Germline loops: CDR1 SGHTA, CDR2 FQGTGA. The V gene end was trimmed by 5 bases and the J gene end by 4 bases; junction bases not matched to a gene: 10. The CDR3 covers 15 residues. CDR3: CASSHTMTGSTEAFF. The CDR3 DNA is TGTGCCAGCAGCCATACCATGACAGGGTCCACTGAAGCTTTCTTT. Based on the CDR3 plus reference TRBV7-3 and TRBJ1-1, the full variable domain is GAGVSQTPSNKVTEKGKYVELRCDPISGHTALYWYRQSLGQGPEFLIYFQGTGAADDSGLPNDRFFAVRPEGSVSTLKIQRTERGDSAVYLCASSHTMTGSTEAFFGQGTRLTVV.

This sequence joins TRBV2 and TRBJ1-6; D possibly corresponds to TRBD1 (5 bases). The V gene's germline CDR1 is SNHLY and CDR2 FYNNEI. This CDR3 is 15 amino acids long. V was clipped by 1 base and J by 8 bases, with 12 bases between them. The CDR3 DNA is TGTGCCAGCAGTGAAGGCCCGGACACATATTCACCCCTCCACTTT. Amino acids: CASSEGPDTYSPLHF.

This clonotype was detected only a few times. The J gene is TRBJ2-7, the V gene TRBV9; 7 nucleotides match TRBD1. V lost 2 bases to trimming and J lost 2 bases; unmatched junction nucleotides: 4. CDR1 and CDR2 (germline): SGDLS, YYNGEE. The CDR3 runs to 14 residues. The CDR3 DNA reads as TGTGCCAGCAGCGTCACCGGGACAGCCTACGAGCAGTACTTC. Translation gives CASSVTGTAYEQYF.

This clonotype was counted a few times. The rearrangement uses TRBV19 and TRBJ1-5; 8 bases agree with TRBD1. The CDR3 runs 15 residues. Germline assignment: CDR1 LNHDA and CDR2 SQIVND (reference sequence). V shed 6 bases, J shed 4 bases, and the junction held 8 bases outside the gene matches. The CDR3 protein is CASSPGDRLNQPQHF. The CDR3 coding sequence is TGTGCCAGTAGCCCAGGGGACAGGTTAAATCAGCCCCAGCATTTT.